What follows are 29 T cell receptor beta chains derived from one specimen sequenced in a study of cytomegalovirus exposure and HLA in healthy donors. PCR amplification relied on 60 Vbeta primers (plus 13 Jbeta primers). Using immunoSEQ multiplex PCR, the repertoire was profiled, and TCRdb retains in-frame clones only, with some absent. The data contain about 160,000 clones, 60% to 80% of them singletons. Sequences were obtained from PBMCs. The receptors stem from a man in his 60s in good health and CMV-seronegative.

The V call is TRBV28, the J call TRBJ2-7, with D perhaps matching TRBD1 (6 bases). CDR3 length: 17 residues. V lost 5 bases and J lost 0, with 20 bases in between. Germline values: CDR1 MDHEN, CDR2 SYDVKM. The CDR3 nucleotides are TGTGCCAGCAGTGCACCCCAGCCGGGACACCGCTCCTACGAGCAGTACTTC. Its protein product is CASSAPQPGHRSYEQYF.

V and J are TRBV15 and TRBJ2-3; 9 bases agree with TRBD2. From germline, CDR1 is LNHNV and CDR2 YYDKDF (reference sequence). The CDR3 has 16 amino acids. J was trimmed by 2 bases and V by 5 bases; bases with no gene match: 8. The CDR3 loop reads CATSVRLAANTDTQYF. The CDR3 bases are TGTGCCACCAGCGTCCGACTAGCGGCTAACACAGATACGCAGTATTTT. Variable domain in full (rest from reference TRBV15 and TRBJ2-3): DAMVIQNPRYQVTQFGKPVTLSCSQTLNHNVMYWYQQKSSQAPKLLFHYYDKDFNNEADTPDNFQSRRPNTSFCFLDIRSPGLGDTAMYLCATSVRLAANTDTQYFGPGTRLTVL.

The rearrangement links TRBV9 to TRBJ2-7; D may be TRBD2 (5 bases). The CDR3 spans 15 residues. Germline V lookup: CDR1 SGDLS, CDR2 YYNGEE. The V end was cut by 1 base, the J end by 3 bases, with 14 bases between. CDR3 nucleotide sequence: TGTGCCAGCAGCGTATCGGGGAGCCCAATCTACGAGCAGTACTTC. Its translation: CASSVSGSPIYEQYF.

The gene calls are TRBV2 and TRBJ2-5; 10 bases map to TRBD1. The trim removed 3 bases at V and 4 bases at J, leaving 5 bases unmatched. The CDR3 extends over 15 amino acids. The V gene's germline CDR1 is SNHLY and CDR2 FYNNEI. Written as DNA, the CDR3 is TGTGCCAGCAGTGAGGGACAGGGGTCTTCAGAGACCCAGTACTTC. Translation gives CASSEGQGSSETQYF.

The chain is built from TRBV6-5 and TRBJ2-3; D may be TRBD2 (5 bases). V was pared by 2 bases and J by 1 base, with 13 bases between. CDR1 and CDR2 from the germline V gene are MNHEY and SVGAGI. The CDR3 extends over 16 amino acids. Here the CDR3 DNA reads TGTGCCAGCAGTTACACTCGGCGGGCTGGCACAGATACGCAGTATTTT. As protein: CASSYTRRAGTDTQYF.

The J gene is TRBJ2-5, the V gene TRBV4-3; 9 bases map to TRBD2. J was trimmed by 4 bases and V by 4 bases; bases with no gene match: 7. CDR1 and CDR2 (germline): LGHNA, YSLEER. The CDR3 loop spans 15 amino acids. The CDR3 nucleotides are TGCGCCAGCAGCCCCGGGACTAGCCCGGGAGAGACCCAGTACTTC. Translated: CASSPGTSPGETQYF.

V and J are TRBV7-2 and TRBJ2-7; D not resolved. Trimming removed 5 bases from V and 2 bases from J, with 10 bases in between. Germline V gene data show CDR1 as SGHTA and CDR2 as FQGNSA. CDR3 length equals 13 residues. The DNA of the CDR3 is TGTGCCAGCAGCCCTGGAGCCCCCTACGAGCAGTACTTC. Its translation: CASSPGAPYEQYF.

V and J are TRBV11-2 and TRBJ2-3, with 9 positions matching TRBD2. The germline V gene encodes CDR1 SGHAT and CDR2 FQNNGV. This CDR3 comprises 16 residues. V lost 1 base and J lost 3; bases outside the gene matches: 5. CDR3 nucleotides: TGTGCCAGCAGCTTAGTGGGCGGGGGGGCGACAGATACGCAGTATTTT. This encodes CASSLVGGGATDTQYF.

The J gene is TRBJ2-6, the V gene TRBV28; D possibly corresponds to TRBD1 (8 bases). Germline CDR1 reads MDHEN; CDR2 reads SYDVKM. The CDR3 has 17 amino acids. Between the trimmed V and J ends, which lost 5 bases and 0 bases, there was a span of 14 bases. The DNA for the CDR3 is TGTGCCAGCAGTCAGCGGGACAGGTCCTCTGGGGCCAACGTCCTGACTTTC. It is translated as CASSQRDRSSGANVLTF. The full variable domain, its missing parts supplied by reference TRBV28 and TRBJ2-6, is DVKVTQSSRYLVKRTGEKVFLECVQDMDHENMFWYRQDPGLGLRLIYFSYDVKMKEKGDIPEGYSVSREKKERFSLILESASTNQTSMYLCASSQRDRSSGANVLTFGAGSRLTVL.

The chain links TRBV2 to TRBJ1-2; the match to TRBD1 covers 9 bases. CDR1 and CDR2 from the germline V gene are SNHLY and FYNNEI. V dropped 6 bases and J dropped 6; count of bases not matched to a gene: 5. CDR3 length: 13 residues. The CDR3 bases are TGTGCCAGCAGGGCAAGGGACAGGGATGGCTACACCTTC. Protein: CASRARDRDGYTF.

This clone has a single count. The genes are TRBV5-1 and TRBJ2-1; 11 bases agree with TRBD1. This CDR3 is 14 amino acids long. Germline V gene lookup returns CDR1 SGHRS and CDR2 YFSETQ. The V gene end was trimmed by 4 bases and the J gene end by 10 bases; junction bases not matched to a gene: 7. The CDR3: CASSQGTGGGEQFF. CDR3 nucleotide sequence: TGCGCCAGCAGCCAGGGGACAGGGGGTGGGGAGCAGTTCTTC.

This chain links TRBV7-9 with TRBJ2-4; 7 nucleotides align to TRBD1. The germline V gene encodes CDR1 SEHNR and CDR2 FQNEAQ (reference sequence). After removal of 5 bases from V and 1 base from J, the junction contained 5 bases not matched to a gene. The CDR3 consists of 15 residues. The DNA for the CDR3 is TGTGCCAGCAGCCTCGGGACAGTCGCCAAAAACATTCAGTACTTC. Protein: CASSLGTVAKNIQYF.

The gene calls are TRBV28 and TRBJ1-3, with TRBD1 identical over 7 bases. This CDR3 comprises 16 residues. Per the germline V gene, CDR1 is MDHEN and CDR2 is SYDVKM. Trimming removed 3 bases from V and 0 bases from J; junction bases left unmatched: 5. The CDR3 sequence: CASSFPGQTSGNTIYF. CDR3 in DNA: TGTGCCAGCAGTTTTCCGGGACAGACCTCTGGAAACACCATATATTTT.

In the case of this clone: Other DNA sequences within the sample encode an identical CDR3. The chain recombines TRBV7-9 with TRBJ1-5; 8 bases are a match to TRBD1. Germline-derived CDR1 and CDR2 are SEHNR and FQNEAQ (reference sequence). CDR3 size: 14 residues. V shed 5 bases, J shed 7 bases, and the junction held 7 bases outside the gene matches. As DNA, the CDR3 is TGTGCCAGCAGCCCCGGACAGGGAGGCCAGCCCCAGCATTTT. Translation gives CASSPGQGGQPQHF.

CDR3 amino acids: CASSPGTGGRKTQYF. CDR3 nucleotides: TGTGCCAGCAGTCCCGGGACAGGGGGACGGAAGACCCAGTACTTC. The rearrangement uses TRBV28 and TRBJ2-5; 11 bases agree with TRBD1. The CDR3 is made up of 15 amino acids. V trimming: 5 bases; J trimming: 6 bases; junction bases outside the gene matches: 8. Germline V gene sequence: CDR1 MDHEN, CDR2 SYDVKM. The full variable domain, its missing parts supplied by reference TRBV28 and TRBJ2-5, is DVKVTQSSRYLVKRTGEKVFLECVQDMDHENMFWYRQDPGLGLRLIYFSYDVKMKEKGDIPEGYSVSREKKERFSLILESASTNQTSMYLCASSPGTGGRKTQYFGPGTRLLVL.

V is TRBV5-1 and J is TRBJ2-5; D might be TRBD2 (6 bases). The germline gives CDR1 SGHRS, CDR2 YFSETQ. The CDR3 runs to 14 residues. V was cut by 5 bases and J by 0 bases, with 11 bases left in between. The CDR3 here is CASRSGGDQETQYF. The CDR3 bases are TGCGCCAGCAGGTCCGGCGGGGACCAAGAGACCCAGTACTTC.

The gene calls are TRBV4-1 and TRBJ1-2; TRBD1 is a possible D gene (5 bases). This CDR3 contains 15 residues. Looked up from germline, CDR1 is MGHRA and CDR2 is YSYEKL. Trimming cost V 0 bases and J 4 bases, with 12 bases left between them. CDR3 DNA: TGCGCCAGCAGCCAAGATTCCCAGGGAGGCTATGGCTACACCTTC. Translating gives CASSQDSQGGYGYTF.

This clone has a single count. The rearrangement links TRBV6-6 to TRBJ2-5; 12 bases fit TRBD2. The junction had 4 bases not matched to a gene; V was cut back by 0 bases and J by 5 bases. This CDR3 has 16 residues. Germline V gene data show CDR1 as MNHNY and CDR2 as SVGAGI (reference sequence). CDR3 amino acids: CASSYSPSGGAETQYF. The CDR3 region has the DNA TGTGCCAGCAGTTACTCGCCTAGCGGGGGGGCGGAGACCCAGTACTTC.

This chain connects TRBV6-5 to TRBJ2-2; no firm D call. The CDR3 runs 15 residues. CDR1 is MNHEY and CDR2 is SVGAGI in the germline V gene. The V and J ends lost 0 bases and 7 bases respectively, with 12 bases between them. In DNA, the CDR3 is TGTGCCAGCAGTTACTCGAAGTCTTGGCTCGGGGAGCTGTTTTTT. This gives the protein CASSYSKSWLGELFF.

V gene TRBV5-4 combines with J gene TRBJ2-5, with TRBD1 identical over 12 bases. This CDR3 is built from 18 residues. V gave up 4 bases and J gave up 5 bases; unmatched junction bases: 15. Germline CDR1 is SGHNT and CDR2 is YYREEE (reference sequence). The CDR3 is CASSKGDRGLWVRETQYF. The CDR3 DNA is TGTGCCAGCAGCAAGGGGGACAGGGGGCTTTGGGTCAGGGAGACCCAGTACTTC.

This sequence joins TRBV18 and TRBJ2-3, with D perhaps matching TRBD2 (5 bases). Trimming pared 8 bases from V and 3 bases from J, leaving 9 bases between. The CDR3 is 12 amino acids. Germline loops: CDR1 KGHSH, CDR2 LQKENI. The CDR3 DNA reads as TGTGCCAGCGGGGAGACAACAGATACGCAGTATTTT. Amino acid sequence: CASGETTDTQYF. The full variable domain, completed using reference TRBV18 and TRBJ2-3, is NAGVMQNPRHLVRRRGQEARLRCSPMKGHSHVYWYRQLPEEGLKFMVYLQKENIIDESGMPKERFSAEFPKEGPSILRIQQVVRGDSAAYFCASGETTDTQYFGPGTRLTVL.

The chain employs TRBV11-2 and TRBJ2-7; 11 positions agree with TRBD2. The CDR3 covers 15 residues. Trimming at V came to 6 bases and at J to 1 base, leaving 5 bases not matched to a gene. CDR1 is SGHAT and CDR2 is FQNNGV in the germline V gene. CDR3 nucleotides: TGTGCCAGCAGGTCCGGGACTAGCGGTTCCTACGAGCAGTACTTC. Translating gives CASRSGTSGSYEQYF.

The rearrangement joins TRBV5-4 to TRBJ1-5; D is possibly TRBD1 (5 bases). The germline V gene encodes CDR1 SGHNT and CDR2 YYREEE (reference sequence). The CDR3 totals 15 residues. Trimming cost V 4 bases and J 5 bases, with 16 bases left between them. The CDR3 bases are TGTGCCAGCAGCCCAGGGCCAGGCGAATATCAGCCCCAGCATTTT. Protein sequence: CASSPGPGEYQPQHF.

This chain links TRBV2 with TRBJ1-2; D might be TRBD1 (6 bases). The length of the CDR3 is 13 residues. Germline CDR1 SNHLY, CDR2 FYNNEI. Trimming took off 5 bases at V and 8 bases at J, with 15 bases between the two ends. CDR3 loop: CASSSARGRGYTF. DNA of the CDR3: TGTGCCAGCAGTTCGGCCAGGGGTAGGGGCTACACCTTC.

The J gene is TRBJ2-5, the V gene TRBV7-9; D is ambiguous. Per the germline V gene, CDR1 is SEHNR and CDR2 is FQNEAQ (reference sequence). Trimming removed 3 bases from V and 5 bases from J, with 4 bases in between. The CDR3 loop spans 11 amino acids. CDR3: CASSFGETQYF. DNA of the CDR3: TGTGCCAGCAGCTTCGGGGAGACCCAGTACTTC. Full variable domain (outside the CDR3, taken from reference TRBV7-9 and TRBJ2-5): DTGVSQNPRHKITKRGQNVTFRCDPISEHNRLYWYRQTLGQGPEFLTYFQNEAQLEKSRLLSDRFSAERPKGSFSTLEIQRTEQGDSAMYLCASSFGETQYFGPGTRLLVL.

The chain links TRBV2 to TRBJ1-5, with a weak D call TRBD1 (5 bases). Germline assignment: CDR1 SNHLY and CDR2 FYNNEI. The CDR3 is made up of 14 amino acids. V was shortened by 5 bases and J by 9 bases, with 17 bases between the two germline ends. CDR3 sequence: CASSIGQAARPQHF. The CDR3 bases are TGTGCCAGCAGTATTGGACAAGCCGCCAGGCCCCAGCATTTT.

This CDR3 reads CASSPGTSGSDEQYF. The CDR3 region has the DNA TGCGCCAGCAGCCCGGGGACTAGCGGGAGTGACGAGCAGTACTTC. The chain uses TRBV4-3 and TRBJ2-7, with 14 bases lining up with TRBD2. Germline V gene data show CDR1 as LGHNA and CDR2 as YSLEER. The CDR3 covers 15 residues. Unmatched junction bases numbered 4, after V lost 4 bases and J lost 5 bases.

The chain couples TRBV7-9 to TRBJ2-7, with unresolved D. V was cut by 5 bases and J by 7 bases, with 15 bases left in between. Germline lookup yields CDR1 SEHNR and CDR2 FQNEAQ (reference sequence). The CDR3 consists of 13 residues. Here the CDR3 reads CASSREEPLEQYF. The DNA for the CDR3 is TGTGCCAGCAGCCGAGAAGAGCCTTTGGAGCAGTACTTC. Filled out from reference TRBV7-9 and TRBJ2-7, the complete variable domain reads DTGVSQNPRHKITKRGQNVTFRCDPISEHNRLYWYRQTLGQGPEFLTYFQNEAQLEKSRLLSDRFSAERPKGSFSTLEIQRTEQGDSAMYLCASSREEPLEQYFGPGTRLTVT.

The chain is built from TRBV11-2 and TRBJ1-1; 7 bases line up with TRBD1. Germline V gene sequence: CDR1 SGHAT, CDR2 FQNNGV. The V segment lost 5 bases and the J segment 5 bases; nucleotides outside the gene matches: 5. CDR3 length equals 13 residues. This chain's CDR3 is CASSPPGGTEAFF. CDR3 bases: TGTGCCAGCAGCCCCCCAGGGGGGACTGAAGCTTTCTTT.